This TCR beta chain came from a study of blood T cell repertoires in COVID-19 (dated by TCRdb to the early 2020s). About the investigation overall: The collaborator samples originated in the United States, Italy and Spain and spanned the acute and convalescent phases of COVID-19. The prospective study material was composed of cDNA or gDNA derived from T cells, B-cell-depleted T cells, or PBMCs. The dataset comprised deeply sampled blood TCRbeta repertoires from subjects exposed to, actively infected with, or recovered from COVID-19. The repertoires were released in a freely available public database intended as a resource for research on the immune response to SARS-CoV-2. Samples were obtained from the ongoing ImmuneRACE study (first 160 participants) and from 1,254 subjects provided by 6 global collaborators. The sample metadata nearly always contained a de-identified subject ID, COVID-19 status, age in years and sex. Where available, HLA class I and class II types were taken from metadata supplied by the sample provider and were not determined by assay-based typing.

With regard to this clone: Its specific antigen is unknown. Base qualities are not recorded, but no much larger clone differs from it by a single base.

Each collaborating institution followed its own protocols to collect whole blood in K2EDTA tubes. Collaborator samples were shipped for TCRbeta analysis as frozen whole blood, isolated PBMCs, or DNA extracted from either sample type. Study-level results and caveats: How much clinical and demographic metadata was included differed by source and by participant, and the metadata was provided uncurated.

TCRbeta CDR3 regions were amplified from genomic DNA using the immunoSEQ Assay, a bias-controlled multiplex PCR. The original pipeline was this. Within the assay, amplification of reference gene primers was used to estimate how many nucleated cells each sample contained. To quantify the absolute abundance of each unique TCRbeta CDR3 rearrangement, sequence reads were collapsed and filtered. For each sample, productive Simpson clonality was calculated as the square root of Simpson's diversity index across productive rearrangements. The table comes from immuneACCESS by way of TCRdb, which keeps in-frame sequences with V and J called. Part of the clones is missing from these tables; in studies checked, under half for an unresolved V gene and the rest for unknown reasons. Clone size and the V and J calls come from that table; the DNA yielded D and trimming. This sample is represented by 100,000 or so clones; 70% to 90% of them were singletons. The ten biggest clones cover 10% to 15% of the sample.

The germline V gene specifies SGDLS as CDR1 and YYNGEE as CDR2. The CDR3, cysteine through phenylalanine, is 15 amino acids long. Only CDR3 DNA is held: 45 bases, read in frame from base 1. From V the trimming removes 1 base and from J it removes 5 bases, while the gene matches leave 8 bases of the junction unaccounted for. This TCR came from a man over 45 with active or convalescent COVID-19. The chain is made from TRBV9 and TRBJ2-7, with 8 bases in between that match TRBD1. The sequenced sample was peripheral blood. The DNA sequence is TGTGCCAGCAGCGTAAGGCAGGGGGCGAGGGACGAGCAGTACTTC. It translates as CASSVRQGARDEQYF. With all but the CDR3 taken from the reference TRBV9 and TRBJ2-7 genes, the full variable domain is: DSGVTQTPKHLITATGQRVTLRCSPRSGDLSVYWYQQSLDQGLQFLIQYYNGEERAKGNILERFSAQQFPDLHSELNLSSLELGDSALYFCASSVRQGARDEQYFGPGTRLTVT.